Here is one TCR beta chain with its context. Its antigen is still unknown. In germline, CDR1 is SEHNR, CDR2 FQNEAQ (reference sequence). Trimming pared 4 bases from V and 9 bases from J, leaving 9 bases between. CDR3 size: 11 residues. It was with 60 Vbeta and 13 Jbeta primers that the PCR ran. Clones were sequenced by immunoSEQ multiplex PCR, and TCRdb holds only the in-frame ones, with some missing. The sample holds fewer than 250,000 clones, 65% to 85% seen once. The source of the sample is a study of cytomegalovirus exposure and HLA in healthy donors. Broader study findings: V segments that were indistinguishable, TRBV6-2 and TRBV6-3 among them, were omitted from analysis.

At collection, donors were nominally healthy, but unrecorded immune exposures were probable. The chain carries TRBV7-9 and TRBJ1-1, with D perhaps TRBD1 (5 bases). The specimen was PBMCs. The source of this sequence is a boy younger than 10 in good health and CMV-seronegative. The CDR3, as DNA: TGTGCCAGCAGCTATGGGGGGAAAGCTTTCTTT. Protein: CASSYGGKAFF.